This passage covers 25 T cell receptor beta chains from one sample sequenced in a study of T cell changes during pregnancy in multiple sclerosis. Repertoires were generated with immunoSEQ multiplex PCR, while TCRdb's copy carries only in-frame clones and drops some. The sample has roughly 23,000 clones; more than 85% are singletons. The sequencing used CD4+ T cells from peripheral blood mononuclear cells, collected in the second trimester of pregnancy. The receptors here all came from a female donor in good health, enrolled as a control in a pregnancy study.

In nucleotides, the CDR3 is TGCGCCAGCAGCTTGGGGGATGGACAGGGGGCAGCTAAGCAGTACTTC. This codes for CASSLGDGQGAAKQYF. The chain recombines TRBV5-1 with TRBJ2-7; TRBD1 matches 11 bases. The ends lost 0 bases at V and 8 bases at J; junction bases unmatched: 10. The CDR3 length is 16 residues. Looked up from germline, CDR1 is SGHRS and CDR2 is YFSETQ.

This clone was observed a few times. The chain carries TRBV7-2 and TRBJ2-7; 8 nucleotides match TRBD2. CDR1 and CDR2 from the germline V gene are SGHTA and FQGNSA. V shed 0 bases, J shed 4 bases, and the junction held 5 bases outside the gene matches. The CDR3 extends over 15 amino acids. The CDR3 reads CASSLASGGPYEQYF. CDR3 DNA sequence: TGTGCCAGCAGCTTAGCGTCGGGAGGGCCATACGAGCAGTACTTC.

This rearrangement joins TRBV5-1 to TRBJ2-1; 7 bases agree with TRBD1. Germline V gene data show CDR1 as SGHRS and CDR2 as YFSETQ. Unmatched junction bases numbered 6, after V lost 0 bases and J lost 0 bases. The CDR3 has 17 residues. CDR3 protein: CASSLGQGPFSYNEQFF. CDR3 DNA: TGCGCCAGCAGCTTGGGACAGGGTCCTTTCTCCTACAATGAGCAGTTCTTC.

The sample holds one count of this clone. This sequence joins TRBV6-5 and TRBJ1-3; no firm D call. Trimming cost V 3 bases and J 0 bases, with 9 bases left between them. Germline lookup yields CDR1 MNHEY and CDR2 SVGAGI. This CDR3 has 15 amino acids. Written as DNA, the CDR3 is TGTGCCAGCAGTTATACTCTCCCCTCTGGAAACACCATATATTTT. As protein: CASSYTLPSGNTIYF.

This clone occurred once. V gene TRBV5-1 combines with J gene TRBJ2-7; a possible D gene is TRBD2 (5 bases). Germline V gives CDR1 SGHRS, CDR2 YFSETQ. There are 18 residues in the CDR3. V was cut by 2 bases and J by 4 bases, with 25 bases left in between. CDR3 sequence (DNA): TGCGCCAGCAGCTTACCTGAGGGCCCAGGTCTGCGGATATACGAGCAGTACTTC. Its protein is CASSLPEGPGLRIYEQYF.

The genes are TRBV18 and TRBJ2-5, with 7 nucleotides matching TRBD2. The CDR3 covers 14 residues. CDR1 is KGHSH and CDR2 is LQKENI in the germline V gene. The trim removed 6 bases at V and 2 bases at J, leaving 6 bases unmatched. The CDR3 DNA is TGTGCCAGCTCCCATGGGAGGGTTCAAGAGACCCAGTACTTC. Amino acid sequence: CASSHGRVQETQYF.

The chain recombines TRBV18 with TRBJ1-3, with TRBD1 matching over 7 bases. This CDR3 is 16 amino acids long. Trimming took 3 bases from V and 3 from J; bases not matched to a gene: 8. The germline CDR1 and CDR2 sequences are KGHSH and LQKENI. The CDR3 sequence is CASSPTTGAVGNTIYF. In nucleotides, the CDR3 is TGTGCCAGCTCACCCACCACAGGGGCTGTTGGAAACACCATATATTTT.

In this sample, this clone turned up once. The chain joins TRBV9 to TRBJ2-1; TRBD2 agrees at 7 bases. CDR3 length: 15 residues. J was trimmed by 6 bases and V by 2 bases; bases with no gene match: 8. The germline gives CDR1 SGDLS, CDR2 YYNGEE. The CDR3 nucleotides read TGTGCCAGCAGCGTCGCCGTGGGGGGGGGCAATGAGCAGTTCTTC. Translated, it gives CASSVAVGGGNEQFF.

This clone was seen more than once but under ten times. The rearrangement links TRBV1 to TRBJ1-6; the table's D gene call, TRBD1, was not cross checked with the DNA. TRBV1 is flagged as a pseudogene. The CDR3 covers 15 residues. Here the CDR3 reads CTSSQLRVSNSPLHF. DNA of the CDR3: TGCACCAGCAGCCAACTCAGGGTTTCGAATTCACCCCTCCACTTT.

This sequence joins TRBV28 and TRBJ2-2; 11 bases agree with TRBD2. This CDR3 has 15 amino acids. In germline, CDR1 is MDHEN, CDR2 SYDVKM. V lost 10 bases and J lost 9; bases outside the gene matches: 13. This CDR3 reads CATRLAGGPSRELFF. CDR3 DNA sequence: TGTGCCACCCGATTAGCGGGAGGGCCCTCTCGGGAGCTGTTTTTT.

CDR3: CSVESGISDTQYF. CDR3 in DNA: TGCAGCGTTGAGTCAGGGATATCAGATACGCAGTATTTT. The V call is TRBV29-1, the J call TRBJ2-3; maybe TRBD1 (5 bases). V was clipped by 3 bases and J by 4 bases, with 11 bases between them. Germline values: CDR1 SQVTM, CDR2 ANQGSEA. This CDR3 spans 13 amino acids.

V is TRBV19 and J is TRBJ2-5; 12 bases fit TRBD2. The CDR3 runs 17 residues. V was clipped by 1 base and J by 4 bases; unmatched bases: 7. Per germline, CDR1 LNHDA and CDR2 SQIVND (reference sequence). CDR3 residues: CASSIASSGRVGETQYF. The DNA for the CDR3 is TGTGCCAGTAGTATAGCCTCTAGCGGGAGGGTGGGAGAGACCCAGTACTTC.

The chain carries TRBV11-2 and TRBJ2-5; the D gene is possibly TRBD1 (6 bases). CDR1 SGHAT and CDR2 FQNNGV come from the germline V gene. V was clipped by 3 bases and J by 1 base, with 18 bases between them. This CDR3 contains 17 residues. CDR3 coding DNA: TGTGCCAGCAGCTTTTATCGGGGTGGGGGCGCCCAAGAGACCCAGTACTTC. It specifies CASSFYRGGGAQETQYF. The entire variable domain, with the rest obtained from reference TRBV11-2 and TRBJ2-5, is as follows: EAGVAQSPRYKIIEKRQSVAFWCNPISGHATLYWYQQILGQGPKLLIQFQNNGVVDDSQLPKDRFSAERLKGVDSTLKIQPAKLEDSAVYLCASSFYRGGGAQETQYFGPGTRLLVL.

The rearrangement uses TRBV5-1 and TRBJ2-3; 9 positions agree with TRBD1. Germline assignment: CDR1 SGHRS and CDR2 YFSETQ. V gave up 5 bases and J gave up 3 bases; unmatched junction bases: 10. There are 16 residues in the CDR3. CDR3 coding DNA: TGCGCCAGCAGACGGGAAACAGGGGGCGCAACAGATACGCAGTATTTT. It specifies CASRRETGGATDTQYF.

This clone occurred once. The V and J genes are TRBV6-6 and TRBJ1-1; TRBD1 matches 7 bases. CDR1 and CDR2 from the germline V gene are MNHNY and SVGAGI (reference sequence). This CDR3 comprises 15 residues. Unmatched junction bases numbered 8, after V lost 2 bases and J lost 5 bases. The CDR3 loop reads CASSYLGTVGTEAFF. The CDR3 nucleotides read TGTGCCAGCAGTTACCTCGGGACAGTCGGGACTGAAGCTTTCTTT.

The V call is TRBV7-2, the J call TRBJ2-5; D call uncertain. V gave up 1 base and J gave up 3 bases, with 12 bases separating them. CDR1 and CDR2 (germline): SGHTA, FQGNSA. The CDR3 loop spans 15 amino acids. The CDR3 loop is CASSLGPQVEETQYF. For the CDR3, the DNA is TGTGCCAGCAGCTTAGGACCGCAGGTGGAAGAGACCCAGTACTTC. Filled out from reference TRBV7-2 and TRBJ2-5, the complete variable domain reads GAGVSQSPSNKVTEKGKDVELRCDPISGHTALYWYRQSLGQGLEFLIYFQGNSAPDKSGLPSDRFSAERTGGSVSTLTIQRTQQEDSAVYLCASSLGPQVEETQYFGPGTRLLVL.

The chain joins TRBV9 to TRBJ2-1, with 10 positions matching TRBD2. V shed 0 bases and J 8 bases; nucleotides not matched to a gene: 14. CDR3 size: 18 residues. Germline V gene lookup returns CDR1 SGDLS and CDR2 YYNGEE. The CDR3 nucleotides are TGTGCCAGCAGCGTAGAGGGAGCGGGAGGGCTATTTGACGATGAGCAGTTCTTC. It translates to CASSVEGAGGLFDDEQFF. Looking up the rest from reference TRBV9 and TRBJ2-1 gives the full variable domain: DSGVTQTPKHLITATGQRVTLRCSPRSGDLSVYWYQQSLDQGLQFLIQYYNGEERAKGNILERFSAQQFPDLHSELNLSSLELGDSALYFCASSVEGAGGLFDDEQFFGPGTRLTVL.

This sequence joins TRBV6-1 and TRBJ2-7, with a weak D call TRBD2 (6 bases). The CDR3 has 13 amino acids. V lost 8 bases and J lost 0, with 11 bases in between. The germline gives CDR1 MNHNS, CDR2 SASEGT. The CDR3 DNA is TGTGCCAGCCGGGACTTAGTCTCCTACGAGCAGTACTTC. Its protein product is CASRDLVSYEQYF.

The chain joins TRBV5-6 to TRBJ1-2, with 7 bases fitting TRBD1. The CDR3 has 16 amino acids. Germline-derived CDR1 and CDR2 are SGHDT and YYEEEE. With V trimmed by 1 base and J by 4 bases, 10 bases remained unmatched. CDR3 region: CASSLIDRDVSYGYTF. The CDR3 DNA sequence: TGTGCCAGCAGCTTGATCGACAGGGATGTTAGCTATGGCTACACCTTC. Full variable domain (rest looked up from reference TRBV5-6 and TRBJ1-2): DAGVTQSPTHLIKTRGQQVTLRCSPKSGHDTVSWYQQALGQGPQFIFQYYEEEERQRGNFPDRFSGHQFPNYSSELNVNALLLGDSALYLCASSLIDRDVSYGYTFGSGTRLTVV.

Here the CDR3 reads CASSSPDRVYSYEQYF. The DNA of the CDR3 is TGTGCCAGCAGCTCCCCCGACCGGGTCTACTCCTACGAGCAGTACTTC. The chain combines TRBV7-9 with TRBJ2-7; no clear D. The CDR3 totals 16 residues. V was clipped by 4 bases and J by 0 bases, with 16 bases between them. Germline V gene sequence: CDR1 SEHNR, CDR2 FQNEAQ (reference sequence).

CDR3 region: CASSDWRQGKGSGANVLTF. Written as DNA, the CDR3 is TGTGCCAGCAGCGATTGGAGACAGGGCAAGGGCTCTGGGGCCAACGTCCTGACTTTC. The rearrangement joins TRBV11-2 to TRBJ2-6; 7 nucleotides agree with TRBD1. This CDR3 contains 19 residues. CDR1 and CDR2 (germline): SGHAT, FQNNGV. V was pared by 5 bases and J by 0 bases, with 13 bases of the junction left unmatched.

This chain uses TRBV27 with TRBJ1-1, with 7 positions matching TRBD1. The V gene end was trimmed by 3 bases and the J gene end by 2 bases; junction bases not matched to a gene: 3. The CDR3 contains 14 residues. Looked up from germline, CDR1 is MNHEY and CDR2 is SMNVEV (reference sequence). CDR3 region: CASSLGTANTEAFF. The CDR3 region has the DNA TGTGCCAGCAGTTTGGGGACAGCCAACACTGAAGCTTTCTTT.

The CDR3 DNA reads as TGTGCCAGCAGCGGGACACGAGGATGGAATGAGCAGTTCTTC. It is translated as CASSGTRGWNEQFF. The chain has TRBV11-2 and TRBJ2-1, with D perhaps TRBD1 (6 bases). Trimming took 5 bases from V and 7 from J, leaving 15 bases between them. Per germline, CDR1 SGHAT and CDR2 FQNNGV. The CDR3 is 14 residues long.

This sequence joins TRBV2 and TRBJ2-2; D unresolved. With 6 bases removed from V and 6 bases from J, the gap between germline ends came to 23 bases. The CDR3 length is 17 residues. Germline CDR1 reads SNHLY; CDR2 reads FYNNEI. This CDR3 reads CASRPIPSLGTAGELFF. The CDR3 DNA reads as TGTGCCAGCAGGCCGATACCTAGTTTAGGTACCGCCGGGGAGCTGTTTTTT.

The chain joins TRBV27 to TRBJ2-6; D gene unclear. This CDR3 has 18 residues. The V end was cut by 7 bases, the J end by 0 bases, with 19 bases between. Germline V gene sequence: CDR1 MNHEY, CDR2 SMNVEV (reference sequence). CDR3 protein: CASTPYGLRSSGANVLTF. The CDR3 DNA sequence: TGTGCCAGCACCCCATACGGGTTACGTAGCTCTGGGGCCAACGTCCTGACTTTC.